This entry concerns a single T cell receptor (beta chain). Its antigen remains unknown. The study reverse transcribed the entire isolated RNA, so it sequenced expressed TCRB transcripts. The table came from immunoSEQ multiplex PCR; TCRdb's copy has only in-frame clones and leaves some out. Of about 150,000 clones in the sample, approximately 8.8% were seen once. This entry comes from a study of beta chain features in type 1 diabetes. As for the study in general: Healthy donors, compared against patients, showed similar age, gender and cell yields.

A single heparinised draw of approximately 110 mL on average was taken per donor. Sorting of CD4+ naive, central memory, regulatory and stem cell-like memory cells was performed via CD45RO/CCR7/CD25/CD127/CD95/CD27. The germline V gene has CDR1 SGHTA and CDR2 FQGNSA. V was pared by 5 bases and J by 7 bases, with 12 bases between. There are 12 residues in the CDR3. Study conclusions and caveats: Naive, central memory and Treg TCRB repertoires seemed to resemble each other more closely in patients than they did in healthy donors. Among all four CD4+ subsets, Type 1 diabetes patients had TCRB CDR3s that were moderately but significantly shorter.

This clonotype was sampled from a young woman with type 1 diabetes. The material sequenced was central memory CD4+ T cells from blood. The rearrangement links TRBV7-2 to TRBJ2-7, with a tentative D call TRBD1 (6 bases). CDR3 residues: CASSLTGWEQYF. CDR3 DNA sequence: TGTGCCAGCAGCCTTACAGGGTGGGAGCAGTACTTC.